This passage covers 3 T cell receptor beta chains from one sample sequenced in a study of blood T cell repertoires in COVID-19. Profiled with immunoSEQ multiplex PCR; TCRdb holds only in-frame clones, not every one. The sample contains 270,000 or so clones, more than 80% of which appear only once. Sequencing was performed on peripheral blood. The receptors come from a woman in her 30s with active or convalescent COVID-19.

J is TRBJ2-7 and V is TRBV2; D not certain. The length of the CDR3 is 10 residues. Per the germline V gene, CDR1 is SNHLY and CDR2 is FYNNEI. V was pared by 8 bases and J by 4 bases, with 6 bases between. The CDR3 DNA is TGTGCCAGCGCTAATTACGAGCAGTACTTC. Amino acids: CASANYEQYF.

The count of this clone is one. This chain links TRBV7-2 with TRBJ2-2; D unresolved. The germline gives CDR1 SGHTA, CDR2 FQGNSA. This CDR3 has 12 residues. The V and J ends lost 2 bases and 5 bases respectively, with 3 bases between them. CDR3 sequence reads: CASSLSTGELFF. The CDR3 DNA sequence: TGTGCCAGCAGCTTATCTACCGGGGAGCTGTTTTTT.

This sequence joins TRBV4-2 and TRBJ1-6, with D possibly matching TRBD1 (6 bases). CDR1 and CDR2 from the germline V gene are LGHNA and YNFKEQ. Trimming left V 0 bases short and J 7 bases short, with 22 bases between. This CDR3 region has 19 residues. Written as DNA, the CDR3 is TGTGCCAGCAGCCAAGAACGGCCCCGGGGGGGGCGATCAAATTCACCCCTCCACTTT. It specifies CASSQERPRGGRSNSPLHF.